This is a list of T cell receptor beta chains from one sample in a study of blood T cell repertoires in COVID-19. Clones were sequenced by immunoSEQ multiplex PCR, and TCRdb holds only the in-frame ones, with some missing. This sample has more than 400,000 clones, with roughly 87% found just once. Source material: PBMCs or T cells enriched from blood (not recorded which). Every receptor here comes from a woman aged 18-30 years who had recovered from COVID-19. CDR3s include the opening cysteine and the closing phenylalanine or tryptophan. D genes are given only for firm matches. Clone sizes are given selectively: once, few, many, or a class where the clone is expanded.

.	TRBD2	TRBV7-2	TRBJ2-1	CASSPGGSSYNEQFF	TGTGCCAGCAGCCCCGGGGGGAGCTCCTACAATGAGCAGTTCTTC
few	TRBD1	TRBV2	TRBJ2-2	CASTLTGDGELFF	TGTGCCAGCACCCTTACAGGGGACGGGGAGCTGTTTTTT
.	TRBD1	TRBV7-2	TRBJ1-1	CASSLGQESTEAFF	TGTGCCAGCAGCTTGGGACAGGAGAGCACTGAAGCTTTCTTT
.	.	TRBV2	TRBJ1-5	CASSARVGGDQPQHF	TGTGCCAGCAGCGCCCGGGTGGGGGGGGATCAGCCCCAGCATTTT
few	.	TRBV5-4	TRBJ2-5	CASSLGSRETQYF	TGTGCCAGCAGCTTGGGCTCTCGGGAGACCCAGTACTTC
.	.	TRBV30	TRBJ1-1	CAWSGDTPSMNTEAFF	TGTGCCTGGAGTGGGGACACACCATCCATGAACACTGAAGCTTTCTTT
once	.	TRBV5-6	TRBJ1-5	CASSLGGNDQPQHF	TGTGCCAGCAGCTTGGGGGGCAATGATCAGCCCCAGCATTTT
.	.	TRBV5-1	TRBJ2-2	CASSLAAGRSTGELFF	TGCGCCAGCAGCTTGGCTGCAGGGCGGTCAACCGGGGAGCTGTTTTTT
.	.	TRBV19	TRBJ1-2	CASSQGIYGYTF	TGTGCCAGTAGCCAGGGGATATATGGCTACACCTTC
.	TRBD2	TRBV11-2	TRBJ2-3	CASSLGTSVTDTQYF	TGTGCCAGCAGCCTCGGGACTAGCGTTACAGATACGCAGTATTTT
few	.	TRBV6-5	TRBJ2-7	CASSRTSDYEQYF	TGTGCCAGCAGCCGGACATCGGACTACGAGCAGTACTTC
.	TRBD1	TRBV4-1	TRBJ1-6	CASSPPRGTGYSPLHF	TGCGCCAGCAGCCCCCCTAGGGGGACAGGCTATTCACCCCTCCACTTT
.	.	TRBV2	TRBJ1-1	CASRLYREGAFF	TGTGCCAGCAGACTGTACAGGGAGGGAGCTTTCTTT
.	TRBD2	TRBV6-1	TRBJ2-3	CASSEGTAGGQDTQYF	TGTGCCAGCAGTGAAGGGACCGCGGGGGGCCAAGATACGCAGTATTTT
.	TRBD1	TRBV18	TRBJ2-7	CASSPAQGDEQYF	TGTGCCAGCTCACCGGCACAGGGGGACGAGCAGTACTTC
.	TRBD1	TRBV4-1	TRBJ1-2	CASSPLGTGVGYTF	TGCGCCAGCAGCCCTCTTGGGACAGGGGTTGGCTACACCTTC
.	.	TRBV6-5	TRBJ1-2	CASSRGVDYGYTF	TGTGCCAGCAGCCGGGGGGTAGACTATGGCTACACCTTC
.	TRBD1	TRBV5-1	TRBJ1-6	CARRGGGDNSPLHF	TGCGCCCGCAGGGGGGGAGGGGATAATTCACCCCTCCACTTT
.	TRBD2	TRBV20-1	TRBJ2-5	CSASGGGTETQYF	TGCAGTGCTAGTGGGGGGGGGACGGAGACCCAGTACTTC
.	TRBD2	TRBV5-8	TRBJ2-5	CASSLGLAGVKTQYF	TGTGCCAGCAGCTTGGGTCTAGCGGGGGTTAAGACCCAGTACTTC
.	TRBD2	TRBV2	TRBJ2-2	CASSERGLAGGNAGELFF	TGTGCCAGCAGTGAAAGGGGACTAGCGGGGGGAAATGCCGGGGAGCTGTTTTTT
.	TRBD1	TRBV5-1	TRBJ1-2	CASSLLGGTGVSYGYTF	TGCGCCAGCAGCTTATTAGGCGGGACAGGGGTCTCCTATGGCTACACCTTC
few	TRBD1	TRBV25-1	TRBJ1-1	CASTRGGLGKPEAFF	TGTGCCAGCACCCGAGGGGGCCTGGGGAAACCTGAAGCTTTCTTT
.	.	TRBV29-1	TRBJ2-2	CSVVSGWSGELFF	TGCAGCGTTGTCTCAGGGTGGTCCGGGGAGCTGTTTTTT
few	TRBD1	TRBV2	TRBJ2-7	CASSRRDRGNEQYF	TGTGCCAGCAGCCGCCGGGACAGGGGGAACGAGCAGTACTTC
.	.	TRBV21-1	TRBJ1-1	CASIPRFMTPGAFF	TGTGCCAGCATTCCCCGATTCATGACCCCGGGAGCTTTCTTT
.	TRBD1	TRBV7-2	TRBJ1-2	CASSSGQNYGYTF	TGTGCCAGCAGCTCGGGACAGAACTATGGCTACACCTTC
.	TRBD1	TRBV24-1	TRBJ1-5	CATMEGAYQPQHF	TGTGCCACCATGGAGGGGGCTTATCAGCCCCAGCATTTT
.	.	TRBV5-8	TRBJ1-2	CASSQRGSGYTF	TGTGCCAGCAGCCAACGGGGTTCTGGCTACACCTTC
.	.	TRBV3-1/TRBV3-2	TRBJ1-1	CASSLRGLATEAFF	TGTGCCAGCAGCCTCAGGGGTTTGGCCACTGAAGCTTTCTTT
.	.	TRBV3-1/TRBV3-2	TRBJ2-3	CASSQEPGEGTDTQYF	TGTGCCAGCAGCCAAGAACCGGGGGAGGGCACAGATACGCAGTATTTT
few	.	TRBV7-2	TRBJ2-5	CASSLYSGQQETQYF	TGTGCCAGCAGCTTATATAGTGGACAACAAGAGACCCAGTACTTC
.	.	TRBV27	TRBJ1-6	CASSSTKDRNYNSPLHF	TGTGCCAGCAGTTCCACCAAGGACAGAAATTATAATTCACCCCTCCACTTT
.	TRBD1	TRBV10-1	TRBJ2-2	CASSDDFYRQGETGELFF	TGCGCCAGCAGTGATGATTTTTACCGACAGGGCGAAACCGGGGAGCTGTTTTTT
.	TRBD2	TRBV5-1	TRBJ2-3	CASSFLAGGSTDTQYF	TGCGCCAGCAGCTTTTTAGCGGGGGGGAGCACAGATACGCAGTATTTT
.	TRBD1	TRBV6-1	TRBJ1-5	CASSDGTVPDQPQHF	TGTGCCAGCAGTGATGGGACAGTCCCCGATCAGCCCCAGCATTTT
.	TRBD1	TRBV10-3	TRBJ2-1	CALAPGDRVENEQFF	TGTGCCCTGGCCCCCGGAGACAGGGTAGAAAATGAGCAGTTCTTC
.	.	TRBV18	TRBJ1-2	CASSPLRGDYTF	TGTGCCAGCTCACCACTGCGGGGGGACTACACCTTC
few	.	TRBV7-2	TRBJ1-4	CASSSTPGSRNEKLFF	TGTGCCAGCAGCTCTACCCCGGGTAGCCGAAATGAAAAACTGTTTTTT
.	TRBD1	TRBV5-1	TRBJ1-6	CASSFQDRGSYNSPLHF	TGCGCCAGCAGCTTTCAGGACAGGGGGTCCTATAATTCACCCCTCCACTTT
.	TRBD1	TRBV19	TRBJ1-1	CASSPQGAQTEAFF	TGTGCCAGTAGTCCACAGGGGGCGCAAACTGAAGCTTTCTTT
once	.	TRBV27	TRBJ2-3	CASSLFFSLTDTQYF	TGTGCCAGCAGTTTATTTTTCTCCCTCACAGATACGCAGTATTTT
.	.	TRBV7-8	TRBJ2-5	CASSSRGAGETQYF	TGTGCCAGCAGCTCCCGAGGGGCGGGGGAGACCCAGTACTTC
.	.	TRBV7-8	TRBJ2-3	CASSLHTDTQYF	TGTGCCAGCAGCCTACACACAGATACGCAGTATTTT
.	TRBD1	TRBV5-1	TRBJ1-3	CASSLELRGQGNTIYF	TGCGCCAGCAGCTTGGAATTGCGGGGACAGGGTAACACCATATATTTT
.	.	TRBV27	TRBJ1-4	CASSLRGGDEKLFF	TGTGCCAGCTCTTTAAGAGGGGGGGATGAAAAACTGTTTTTT
.	.	TRBV5-1	TRBJ1-2	CASRLQGSTNYGYTF	TGCGCCAGCAGATTACAGGGATCCACTAACTATGGCTACACCTTC
.	.	TRBV12-5	TRBJ2-7	CASGLAGDIRNEQYF	TGTGCTAGTGGTTTGGCAGGGGACATTCGTAACGAGCAGTACTTC
.	.	TRBV2	TRBJ1-2	CASSEASGYSNDYTF	TGTGCCAGCAGTGAAGCCTCAGGTTATTCTAATGACTACACCTTC